This T cell receptor beta chain was sequenced for a study of T-cell memory formation after mild COVID-19. Study-level information: The two donors had largely donor-specific TCR clusters.

Libraries for TCRalpha and TCRbeta carried sample barcodes and unique molecular identifiers via 5'RACE. MiXCR, applied by TCRdb to the 5' RACE reads, yields one record per CDR3 protein. The profile shows 270,000 or so distinct CDR3 sequences, approximately 15% of them singletons. Study results and caveats: Contracting CD4+ clones lay largely in CM and EM, with CD8+ ones residing in EMRA.

A remark on this clonotype: Its matching antigen is unknown.

The CDR3 totals 13 residues. V shed 4 bases, J shed 6 bases, and the junction held 5 bases outside the gene matches. Per germline, CDR1 SGHRS and CDR2 YFSETQ. The source is a man aged 18-30 years who had mild COVID-19 (a few samples of this study predate the infection). Cell type and time point are not known. The rearrangement links TRBV5-1 to TRBJ1-1; 8 bases are a match to TRBD1. Sequenced sample: PBMCs or a T cell subset sorted from them (not recorded which). CDR3 coding DNA: TGCGCCAGCAGCCCGACAGGGGCCCCTGAAGCTTTCTTT. Residues: CASSPTGAPEAFF.